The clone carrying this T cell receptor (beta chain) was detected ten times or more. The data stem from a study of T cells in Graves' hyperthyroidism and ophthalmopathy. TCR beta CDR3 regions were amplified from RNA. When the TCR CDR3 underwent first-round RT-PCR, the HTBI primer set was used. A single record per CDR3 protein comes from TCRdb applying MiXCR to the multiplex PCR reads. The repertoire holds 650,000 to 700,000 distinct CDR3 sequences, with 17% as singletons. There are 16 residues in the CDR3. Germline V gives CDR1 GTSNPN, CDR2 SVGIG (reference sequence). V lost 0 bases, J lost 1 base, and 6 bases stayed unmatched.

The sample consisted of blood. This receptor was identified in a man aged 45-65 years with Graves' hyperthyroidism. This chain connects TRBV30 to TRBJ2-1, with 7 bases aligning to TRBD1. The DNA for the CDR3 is TGTGCCTGGAGTGTTCGCCCAGGGGGTTCCTACAATGAGCAGTTCTTC. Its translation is CAWSVRPGGSYNEQFF.